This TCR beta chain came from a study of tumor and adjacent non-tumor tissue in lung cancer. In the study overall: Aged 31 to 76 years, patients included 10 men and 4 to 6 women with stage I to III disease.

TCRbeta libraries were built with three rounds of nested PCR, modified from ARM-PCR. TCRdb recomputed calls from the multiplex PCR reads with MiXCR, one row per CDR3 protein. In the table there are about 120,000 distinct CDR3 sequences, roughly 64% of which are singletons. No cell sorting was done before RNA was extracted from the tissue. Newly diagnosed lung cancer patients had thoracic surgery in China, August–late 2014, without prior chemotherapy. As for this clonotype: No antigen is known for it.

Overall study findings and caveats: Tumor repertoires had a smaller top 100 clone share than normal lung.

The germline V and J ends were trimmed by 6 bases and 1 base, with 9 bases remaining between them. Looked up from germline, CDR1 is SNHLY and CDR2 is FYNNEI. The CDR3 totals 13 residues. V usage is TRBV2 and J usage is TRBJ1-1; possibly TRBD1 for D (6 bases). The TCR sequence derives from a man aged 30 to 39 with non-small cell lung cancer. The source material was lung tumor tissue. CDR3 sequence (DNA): TGTGCCAGCAGGACGACAGGGAACACTGAAGCTTTCTTT. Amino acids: CASRTTGNTEAFF.